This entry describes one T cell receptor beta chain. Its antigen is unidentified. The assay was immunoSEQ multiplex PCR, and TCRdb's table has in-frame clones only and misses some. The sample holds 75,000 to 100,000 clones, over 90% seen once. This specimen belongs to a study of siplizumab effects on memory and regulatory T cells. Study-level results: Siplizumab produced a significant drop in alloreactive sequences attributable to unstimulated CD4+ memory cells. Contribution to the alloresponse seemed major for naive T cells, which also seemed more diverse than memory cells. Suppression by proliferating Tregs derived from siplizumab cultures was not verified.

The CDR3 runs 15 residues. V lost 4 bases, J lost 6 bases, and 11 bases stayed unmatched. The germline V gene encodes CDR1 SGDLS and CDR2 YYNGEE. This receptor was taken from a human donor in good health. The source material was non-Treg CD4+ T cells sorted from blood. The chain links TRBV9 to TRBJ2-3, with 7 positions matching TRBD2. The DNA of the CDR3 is TGTGCCAGCAGCCCCCCGGCGGGAGTCGCTGATACGCAGTATTTT. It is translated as CASSPPAGVADTQYF.